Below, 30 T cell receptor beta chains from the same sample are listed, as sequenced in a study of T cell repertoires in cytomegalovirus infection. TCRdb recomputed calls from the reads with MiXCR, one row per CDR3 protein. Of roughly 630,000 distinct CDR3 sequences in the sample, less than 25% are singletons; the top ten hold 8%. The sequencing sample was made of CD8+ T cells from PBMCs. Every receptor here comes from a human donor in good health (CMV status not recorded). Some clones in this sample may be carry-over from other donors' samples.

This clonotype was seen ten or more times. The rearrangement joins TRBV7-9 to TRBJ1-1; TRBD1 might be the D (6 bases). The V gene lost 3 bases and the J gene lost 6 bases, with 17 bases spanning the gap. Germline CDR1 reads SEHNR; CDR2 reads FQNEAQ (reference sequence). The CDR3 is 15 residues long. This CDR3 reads CASSFPTKQGPEAFF. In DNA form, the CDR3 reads TGTGCCAGCAGCTTCCCAACTAAACAGGGCCCTGAAGCTTTCTTT. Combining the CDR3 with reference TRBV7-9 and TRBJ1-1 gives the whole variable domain DTGVSQNPRHKITKRGQNVTFRCDPISEHNRLYWYRQTLGQGPEFLTYFQNEAQLEKSRLLSDRFSAERPKGSFSTLEIQRTEQGDSAMYLCASSFPTKQGPEAFFGQGTRLTVV.

CDR3 DNA: TGCAGCGGGCAGGGAACGGGCGGGGAGCTGTTTTTT. Protein product: CSGQGTGGELFF. The chain uses TRBV29-1 and TRBJ2-2; D is possibly TRBD1 (5 bases). Trimming pared 7 bases from V and 7 bases from J, leaving 13 bases between. Germline values: CDR1 SQVTM, CDR2 ANQGSEA. CDR3 length: 12 amino acids.

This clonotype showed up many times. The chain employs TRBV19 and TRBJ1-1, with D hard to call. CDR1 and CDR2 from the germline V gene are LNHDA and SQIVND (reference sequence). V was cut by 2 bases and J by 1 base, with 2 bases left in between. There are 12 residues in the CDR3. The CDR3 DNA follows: TGTGCCAGTAGTATACCGAACACTGAAGCTTTCTTT. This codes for CASSIPNTEAFF.

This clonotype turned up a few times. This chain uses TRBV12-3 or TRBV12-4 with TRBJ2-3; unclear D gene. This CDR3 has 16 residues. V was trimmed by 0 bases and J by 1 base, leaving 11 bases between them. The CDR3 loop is CASSLALSYGTDTQYF. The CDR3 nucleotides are TGTGCCAGCAGTTTAGCGCTGTCTTACGGCACAGATACGCAGTATTTT.

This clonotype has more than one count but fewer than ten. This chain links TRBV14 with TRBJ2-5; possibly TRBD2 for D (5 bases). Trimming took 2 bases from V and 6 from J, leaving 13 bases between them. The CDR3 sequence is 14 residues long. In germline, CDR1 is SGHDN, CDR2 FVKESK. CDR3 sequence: CASSQTGMGKTQYF. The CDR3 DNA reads TGTGCCAGCAGCCAAACGGGAATGGGCAAGACCCAGTACTTC.

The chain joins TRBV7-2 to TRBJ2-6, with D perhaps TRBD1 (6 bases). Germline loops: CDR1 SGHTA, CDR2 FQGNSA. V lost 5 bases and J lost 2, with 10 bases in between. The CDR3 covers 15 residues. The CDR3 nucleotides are TGTGCCAGCAGCCCCTGGGGGCCTGGGGCCAACGTCCTGACTTTC. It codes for CASSPWGPGANVLTF.

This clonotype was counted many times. In DNA, the CDR3 is TGTGCCAGCAGTTCTCCGGGGACGAACACCGGGGAGCTGTTTTTT. This encodes CASSSPGTNTGELFF. The V gene is TRBV28, the J gene TRBJ2-2, with a possible D match to TRBD2 (5 bases). CDR3 length equals 15 residues. The germline V gene encodes CDR1 MDHEN and CDR2 SYDVKM. V was shortened by 4 bases and J by 0 bases, with 9 bases between the two germline ends.

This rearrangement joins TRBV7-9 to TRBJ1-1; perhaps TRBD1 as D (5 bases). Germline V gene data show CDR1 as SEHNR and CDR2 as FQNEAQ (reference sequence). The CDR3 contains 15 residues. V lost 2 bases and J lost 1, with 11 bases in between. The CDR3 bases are TGTGCCAGCAGCTTAAATGGGGGGAAGAACACTGAAGCTTTCTTT. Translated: CASSLNGGKNTEAFF.

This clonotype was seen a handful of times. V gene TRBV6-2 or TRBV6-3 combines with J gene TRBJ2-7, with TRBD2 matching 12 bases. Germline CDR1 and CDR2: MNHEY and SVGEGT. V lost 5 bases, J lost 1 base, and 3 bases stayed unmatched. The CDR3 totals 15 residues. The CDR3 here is CASSKLAGGSYEQYV. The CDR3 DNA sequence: TGTGCCAGCAGTAAACTAGCGGGGGGATCCTACGAGCAGTACGTC.

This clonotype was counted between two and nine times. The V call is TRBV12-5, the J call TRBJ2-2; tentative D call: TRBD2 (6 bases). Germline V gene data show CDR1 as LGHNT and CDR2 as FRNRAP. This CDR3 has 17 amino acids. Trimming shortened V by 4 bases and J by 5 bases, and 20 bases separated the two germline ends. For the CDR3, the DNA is TGTGCTAGTGGTTCCCCGTCGGGACTTGGCGGAACCGGGGAGCTGTTTTTT. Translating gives CASGSPSGLGGTGELFF.

This chain's CDR3 is CASSSDGIEAFF. In DNA, the CDR3 is TGTGCCAGCAGTTCCGACGGGATTGAAGCTTTCTTT. The V call is TRBV28, the J call TRBJ1-1; D is ambiguous. Germline CDR1 and CDR2: MDHEN and SYDVKM. The CDR3 spans 12 residues. The V end lost 4 bases, the J end lost 7 bases, and 10 bases lay between the germline ends.

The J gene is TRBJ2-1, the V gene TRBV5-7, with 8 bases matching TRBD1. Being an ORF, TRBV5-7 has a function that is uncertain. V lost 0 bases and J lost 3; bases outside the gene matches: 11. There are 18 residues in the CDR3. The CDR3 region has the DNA TGTGCCAGCAGCTTGGGTACCCCGACAGGGGCTTACTACAATGAGCAGTTCTTC. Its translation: CASSLGTPTGAYYNEQFF.

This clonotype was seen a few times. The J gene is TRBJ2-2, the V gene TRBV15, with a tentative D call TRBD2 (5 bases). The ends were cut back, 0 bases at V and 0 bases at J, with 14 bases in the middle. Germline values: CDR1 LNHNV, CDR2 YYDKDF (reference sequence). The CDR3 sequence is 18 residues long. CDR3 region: CATSRDERAIANTGELFF. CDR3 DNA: TGTGCCACCAGCAGAGATGAGAGGGCGATCGCGAACACCGGGGAGCTGTTTTTT.

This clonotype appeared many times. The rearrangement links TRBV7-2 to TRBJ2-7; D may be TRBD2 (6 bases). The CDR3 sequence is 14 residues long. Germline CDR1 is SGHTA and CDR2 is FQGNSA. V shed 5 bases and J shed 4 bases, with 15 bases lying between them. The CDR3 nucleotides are TGTGCCAGCAGCGTCTTCTCCGGGGGTTACGAGCAGTACGTC. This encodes CASSVFSGGYEQYV.

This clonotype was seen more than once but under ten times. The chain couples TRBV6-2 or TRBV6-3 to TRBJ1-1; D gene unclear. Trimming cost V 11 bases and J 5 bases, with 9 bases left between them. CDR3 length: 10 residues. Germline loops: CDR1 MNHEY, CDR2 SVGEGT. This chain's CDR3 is CAARGTEAFF. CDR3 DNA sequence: TGTGCCGCCCGAGGGACTGAAGCTTTCTTT.

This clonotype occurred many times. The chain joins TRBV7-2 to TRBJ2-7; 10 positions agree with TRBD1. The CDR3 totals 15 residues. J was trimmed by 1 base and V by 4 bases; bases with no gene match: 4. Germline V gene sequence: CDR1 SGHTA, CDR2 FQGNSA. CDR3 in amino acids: CASSSVGQGSYEQYV. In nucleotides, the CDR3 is TGTGCCAGCAGCTCGGTGGGACAGGGGTCCTACGAGCAGTACGTC.

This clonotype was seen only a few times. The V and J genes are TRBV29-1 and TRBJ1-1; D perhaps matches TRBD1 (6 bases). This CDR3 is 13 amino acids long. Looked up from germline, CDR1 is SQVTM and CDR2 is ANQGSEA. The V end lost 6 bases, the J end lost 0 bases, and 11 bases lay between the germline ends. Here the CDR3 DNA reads TGCAGCGTCGCGGACAGAATGAACACTGAAGCTTTCTTT. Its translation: CSVADRMNTEAFF.

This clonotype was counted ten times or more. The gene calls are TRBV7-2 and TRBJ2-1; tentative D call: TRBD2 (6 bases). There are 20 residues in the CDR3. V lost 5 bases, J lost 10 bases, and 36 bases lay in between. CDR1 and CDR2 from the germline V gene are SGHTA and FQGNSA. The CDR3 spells CASSPKSGLHPPGRWGEQFF. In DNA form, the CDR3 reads TGTGCCAGCAGCCCGAAATCGGGACTGCACCCACCCGGCCGATGGGGCGAGCAGTTCTTC.

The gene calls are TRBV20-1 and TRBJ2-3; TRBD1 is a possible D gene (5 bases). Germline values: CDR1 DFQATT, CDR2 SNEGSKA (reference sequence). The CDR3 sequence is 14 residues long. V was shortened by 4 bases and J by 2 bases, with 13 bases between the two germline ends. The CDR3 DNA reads TGCAGTGCTACTCCGACAGATTTCACAGATACGCAGTATTTT. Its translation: CSATPTDFTDTQYF.

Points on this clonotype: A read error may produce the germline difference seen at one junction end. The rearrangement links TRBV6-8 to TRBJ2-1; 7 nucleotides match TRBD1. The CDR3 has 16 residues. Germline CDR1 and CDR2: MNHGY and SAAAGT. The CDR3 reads CTSSPLDRSSYNEQFF. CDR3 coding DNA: TGTACCAGCAGCCCCCTGGACAGGAGCTCCTACAATGAGCAGTTCTTC.

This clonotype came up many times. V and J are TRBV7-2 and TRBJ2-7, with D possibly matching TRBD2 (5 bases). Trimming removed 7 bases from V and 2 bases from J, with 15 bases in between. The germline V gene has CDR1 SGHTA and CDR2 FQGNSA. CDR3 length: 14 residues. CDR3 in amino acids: CASTREGRPYEQYF. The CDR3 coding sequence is TGTGCCAGCACCCGAGAGGGAAGGCCCTACGAGCAGTACTTC. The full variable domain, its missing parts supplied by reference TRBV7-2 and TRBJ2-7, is GAGVSQSPSNKVTEKGKDVELRCDPISGHTALYWYRQSLGQGLEFLIYFQGNSAPDKSGLPSDRFSAERTGGSVSTLTIQRTQQEDSAVYLCASTREGRPYEQYFGPGTRLTVT.

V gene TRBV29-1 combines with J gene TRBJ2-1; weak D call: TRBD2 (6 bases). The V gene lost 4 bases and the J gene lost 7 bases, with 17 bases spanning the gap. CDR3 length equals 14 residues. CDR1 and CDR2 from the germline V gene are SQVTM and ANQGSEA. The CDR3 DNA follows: TGCAGCGTTGCGGTCGGGGGAGGAGGGAATGAGCAGTTCTTC. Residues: CSVAVGGGGNEQFF.

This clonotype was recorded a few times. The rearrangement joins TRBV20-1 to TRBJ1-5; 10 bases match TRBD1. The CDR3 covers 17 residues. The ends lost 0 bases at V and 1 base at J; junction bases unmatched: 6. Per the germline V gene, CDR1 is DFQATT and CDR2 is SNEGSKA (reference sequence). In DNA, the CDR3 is TGCAGTGCTAGAGACTGGACAGGGGGGGGAAGCAATCAGCCCCAGCATTTT. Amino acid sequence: CSARDWTGGGSNQPQHF.

The CDR3: CASSLAVRGRGTNEKLFF. CDR3 sequence (DNA): TGTGCCAGCAGCTTAGCGGTGAGGGGGCGAGGAACTAATGAAAAACTGTTTTTT. The gene calls are TRBV7-9 and TRBJ1-4; 7 positions match TRBD1. The CDR3 has 18 amino acids. Trimming cost V 0 bases and J 1 base; bases outside gene matches: 8. Looked up from germline, CDR1 is SEHNR and CDR2 is FQNEAQ (reference sequence).

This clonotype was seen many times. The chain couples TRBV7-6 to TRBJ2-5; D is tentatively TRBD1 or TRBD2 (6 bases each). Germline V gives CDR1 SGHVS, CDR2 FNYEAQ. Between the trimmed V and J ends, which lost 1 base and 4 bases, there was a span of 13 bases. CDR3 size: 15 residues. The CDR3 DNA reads TGTGCCAGCAGCTTAGGGGGGGCGCCCCGAGAGACCCAGTACTTC. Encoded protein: CASSLGGAPRETQYF.

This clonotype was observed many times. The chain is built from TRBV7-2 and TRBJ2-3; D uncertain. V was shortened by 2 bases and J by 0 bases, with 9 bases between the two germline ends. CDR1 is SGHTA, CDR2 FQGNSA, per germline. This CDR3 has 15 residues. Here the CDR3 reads CASSLFLGSTDTQYF. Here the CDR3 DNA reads TGTGCCAGCAGCTTATTCCTAGGAAGCACAGATACGCAGTATTTT.

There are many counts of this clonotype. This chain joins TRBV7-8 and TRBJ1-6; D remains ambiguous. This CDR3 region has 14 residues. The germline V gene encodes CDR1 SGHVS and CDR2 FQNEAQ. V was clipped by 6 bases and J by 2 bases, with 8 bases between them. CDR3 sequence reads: CASRNSTYNSPLHF. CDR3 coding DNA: TGTGCCAGCAGAAATTCGACCTATAATTCACCCCTCCACTTT.

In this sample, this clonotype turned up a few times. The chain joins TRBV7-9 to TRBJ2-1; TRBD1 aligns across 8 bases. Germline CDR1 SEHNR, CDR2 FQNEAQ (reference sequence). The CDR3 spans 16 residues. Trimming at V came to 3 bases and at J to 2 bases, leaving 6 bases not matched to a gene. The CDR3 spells CASSLGQAVPYNEQFF. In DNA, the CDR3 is TGTGCCAGCAGCTTGGGACAGGCGGTACCCTACAATGAGCAGTTCTTC.

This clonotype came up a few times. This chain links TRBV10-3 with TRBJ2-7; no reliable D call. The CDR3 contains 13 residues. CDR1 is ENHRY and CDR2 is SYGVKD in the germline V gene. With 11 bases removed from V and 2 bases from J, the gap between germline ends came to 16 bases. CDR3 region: CAAGSVGTYEQYV. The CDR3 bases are TGTGCCGCTGGATCAGTGGGCACCTACGAGCAGTACGTC.

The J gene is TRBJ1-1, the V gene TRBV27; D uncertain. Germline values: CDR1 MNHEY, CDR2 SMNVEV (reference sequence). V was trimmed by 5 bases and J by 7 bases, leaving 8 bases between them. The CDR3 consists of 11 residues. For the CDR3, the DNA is TGTGCCAGCAGTACTTCATATGAAGCTTTCTTT. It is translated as CASSTSYEAFF.